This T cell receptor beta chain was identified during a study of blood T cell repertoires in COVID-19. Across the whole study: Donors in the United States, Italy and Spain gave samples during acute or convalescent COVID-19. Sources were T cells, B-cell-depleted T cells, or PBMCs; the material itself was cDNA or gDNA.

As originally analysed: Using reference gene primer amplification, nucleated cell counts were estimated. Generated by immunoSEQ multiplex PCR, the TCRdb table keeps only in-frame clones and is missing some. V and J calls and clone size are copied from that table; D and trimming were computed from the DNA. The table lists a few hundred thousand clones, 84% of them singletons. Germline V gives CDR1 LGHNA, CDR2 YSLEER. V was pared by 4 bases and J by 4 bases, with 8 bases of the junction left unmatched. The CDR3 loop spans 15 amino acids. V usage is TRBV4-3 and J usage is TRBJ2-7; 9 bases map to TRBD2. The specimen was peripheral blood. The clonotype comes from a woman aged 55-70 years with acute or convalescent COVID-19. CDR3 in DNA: TGCGCCAGCAGCCGAGAGGTGACTAGCGGATACGAGCAGTACTTC. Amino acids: CASSREVTSGYEQYF.